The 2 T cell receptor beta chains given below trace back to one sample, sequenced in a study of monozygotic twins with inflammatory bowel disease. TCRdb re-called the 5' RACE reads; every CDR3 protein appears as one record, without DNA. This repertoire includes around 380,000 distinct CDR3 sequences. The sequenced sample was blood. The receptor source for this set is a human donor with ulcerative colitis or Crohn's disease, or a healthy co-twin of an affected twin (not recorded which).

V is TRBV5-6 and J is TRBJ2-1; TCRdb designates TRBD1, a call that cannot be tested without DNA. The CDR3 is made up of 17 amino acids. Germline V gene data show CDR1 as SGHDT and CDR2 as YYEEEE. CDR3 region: CASSLEPGQGAYNEQFF.

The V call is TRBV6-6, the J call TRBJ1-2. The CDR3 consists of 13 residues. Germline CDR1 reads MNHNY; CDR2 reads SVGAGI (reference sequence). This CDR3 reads CASSYAVLRGYTF.